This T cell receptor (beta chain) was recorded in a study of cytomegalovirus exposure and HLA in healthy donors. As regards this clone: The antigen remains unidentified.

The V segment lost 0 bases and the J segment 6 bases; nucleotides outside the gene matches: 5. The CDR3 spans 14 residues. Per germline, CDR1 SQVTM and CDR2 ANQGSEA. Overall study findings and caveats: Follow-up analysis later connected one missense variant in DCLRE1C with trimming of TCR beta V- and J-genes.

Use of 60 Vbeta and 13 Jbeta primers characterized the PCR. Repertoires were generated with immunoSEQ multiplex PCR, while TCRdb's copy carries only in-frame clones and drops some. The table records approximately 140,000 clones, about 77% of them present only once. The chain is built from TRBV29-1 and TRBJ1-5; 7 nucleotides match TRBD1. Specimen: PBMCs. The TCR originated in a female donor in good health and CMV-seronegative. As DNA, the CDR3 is TGCAGCGTTGAAGATACGGGACAGCCTCAGCCCCAGCATTTT. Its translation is CSVEDTGQPQPQHF.